This TCR beta chain was sequenced in a study of OX40 agonist ivuxolimab in advanced cancers. Regarding the study in general: Ivuxolimab, which targeted the costimulatory receptor OX40 (CD134), was an agonistic, fully human IgG2 monoclonal antibody. Intravenous ivuxolimab was administered to patients every 2 weeks at six dose levels: 0.01, 0.1, 0.3, 1.5, 3 and 10 mg/kg. Partial responses occurred in three dose-escalation patients: two with cutaneous melanoma and one with hepatocellular carcinoma. Of the 52 patients in dose escalation, 19 had hepatocellular carcinoma, some 15 had melanoma, 9 had renal cell carcinoma and 9 had head and neck cancer. Prior anti-PD-1, anti-PD-L1 or anti-CTLA-4 therapy was permitted, and approximately 39% of dose-escalation patients had received checkpoint inhibitors. In the dose-escalation cohort, roughly four fifths of patients were male, and the mean age was roughly 60 years, with a range of about 23 to 90. The paper describes the monotherapy dose-escalation part (N = 52 patients) of the phase I trial of ivuxolimab. The purpose of peripheral TCRbeta sequencing was to test whether ivuxolimab changed TCR sequence diversity and led to clonal T-cell expansion. Points the paper makes about the study in general: Antigen specificity was not determined for the clonally expanded peripheral T cells. Low levels of normalized T-cell clonal expansion were also seen in some patients who did not respond. Clonal expansion of both CD4+ and CD8+ blood T cells was observed from baseline to week 6 at doses 0.1 to 3.0 mg/kg. In the 0.1-3.0 mg/kg groups, partial responders were among the patients with the lowest normalized peripheral clonal expansion, particularly in CD8+ T cells. After ivuxolimab, expanded clones were on average more numerous among CD8+ T cells than among CD4+ T cells.

The trial excluded patients who had a history of autoimmune disease or who were on systemic immunosuppression. Peripheral blood for TCR sequencing was collected from all dose cohorts at baseline, on cycle 4 day 1, and on cycle 7 day 1. Samples came from an open-label, multicenter, first-in-human phase I dose-escalation trial of ivuxolimab. Adults with locally advanced or metastatic melanoma, renal cell carcinoma, hepatocellular carcinoma or head and neck squamous cell carcinoma were enrolled in the trial. Before TCR sequencing, CD4+ and CD8+ T cells were separately sorted from peripheral blood. On this clone: Its antigen has not been determined. Base quality data are lacking; no much larger clone is found one base away.

Looking up the germline V gene yields CDR1 SGDLS and CDR2 YYNGEE. V is reduced by 6 bases and J by 3 bases, leaving a spacing of 12 bases between them. Counted from cysteine to phenylalanine, this CDR3 has 13 amino acids. Only CDR3 DNA remains: 39 bases, in frame from the first base. Genomic DNA was extracted from sorted cells for sequencing of the TCRbeta CDR3 region. TCRbeta CDR3 regions were sequenced using the immunoSEQ Assay. Held by TCRdb, this immuneACCESS table contains in-frame sequences only and omits some clones. Under half of the omission traces to an unresolved V gene where checked; the cause of the rest is unknown. The sample table shows 42,000 or so clones, and just over 85% are seen once. Just over 20% of the sample is taken by the ten largest.

The sample was CD4+ or CD8+ T cells sorted from blood, taken in a trial of the OX40 agonist ivuxolimab. The rearrangement combines TRBV9 with TRBJ2-5, with an unclear D gene assignment. The receptor comes from an adult with an advanced solid tumor such as melanoma, head and neck, liver or kidney cancer. The CDR3 protein: CASNAGPKETQYF. The sequence in DNA is TGTGCCAGCAACGCTGGGCCCAAAGAGACCCAGTACTTC.